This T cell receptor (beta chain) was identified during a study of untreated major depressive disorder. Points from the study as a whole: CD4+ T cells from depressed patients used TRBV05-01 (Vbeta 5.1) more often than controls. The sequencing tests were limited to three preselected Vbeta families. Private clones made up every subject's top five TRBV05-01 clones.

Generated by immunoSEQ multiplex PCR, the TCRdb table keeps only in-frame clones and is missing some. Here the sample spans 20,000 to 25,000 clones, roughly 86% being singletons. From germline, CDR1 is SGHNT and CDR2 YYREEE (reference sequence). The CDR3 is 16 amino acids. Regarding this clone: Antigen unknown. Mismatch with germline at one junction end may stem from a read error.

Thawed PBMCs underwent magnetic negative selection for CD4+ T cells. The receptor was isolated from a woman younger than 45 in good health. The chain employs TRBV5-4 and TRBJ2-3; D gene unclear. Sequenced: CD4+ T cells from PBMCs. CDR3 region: CASGFFGGTSTDTQYF. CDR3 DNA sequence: TGTGCCAGCGGCTTTTTTGGCGGAACTAGCACAGATACGCAGTATTTT.